This T cell receptor (beta chain) was observed in a study of T cells in Graves' hyperthyroidism and ophthalmopathy. RNA transcripts were the template for amplifying TCR beta CDR3 regions. The HTBI set primed first-round TCR CDR3 RT-PCR. TCRdb re-called the multiplex PCR reads with MiXCR, one entry per CDR3 protein. The sample lists about 360,000 distinct CDR3 sequences, approximately 13% seen once, with roughly 9.2% in the top ten. This clonotype was counted ten times or more. Sequencing used blood. The receptor was isolated from a woman aged 18-35 years with Graves' hyperthyroidism.

CDR3 nucleotides: TGCGCCAGCAGCTTGGTCGGGGCCAACGTCCTGACTTTC. It codes for CASSLVGANVLTF. V is TRBV5-1 and J is TRBJ2-6; no reliable D call. This CDR3 is 13 amino acids long. Germline V gene sequence: CDR1 SGHRS, CDR2 YFSETQ. The germline V and J ends were trimmed by 0 bases and 4 bases, with 2 bases remaining between them.